This passage covers 12 T cell receptor beta chains from one sample sequenced in a study of CXCR3-negative and CXCR3-positive naive CD8 T cells. UMI-labeled 5' RACE yielded the TRB cDNA libraries. Reanalyzing the 5' RACE reads, TCRdb keeps one entry per CDR3 protein, without DNA. The table counts over 40,000 distinct CDR3 sequences; around 1.9% lies in the top ten. The material sequenced was naive CXCR3- CD8+ T cells from blood. Subset indicated: CD45RO-CCR7+CD27+CD95- naive CD8+ T cells lacking CXCR3 (TNR3-). The receptors here all came from a human donor in good health. Some clones in this sample may be carry-over from other donors' samples.

J is TRBJ2-7 and V is TRBV20-1; TCRdb's assignment of TRBD1 cannot be checked, as there is no DNA. The CDR3 covers 13 residues. CDR1 DFQATT and CDR2 SNEGSKA come from the germline V gene (reference sequence). The CDR3 loop reads CSATPGQGYEQYF.

The chain recombines TRBV5-6 with TRBJ2-1; lacking DNA, the TRBD1 call made by TCRdb goes unchecked. There are 15 residues in the CDR3. Looked up from germline, CDR1 is SGHDT and CDR2 is YYEEEE. Here the CDR3 reads CASSLVGPGGNEQFF.

This sequence joins TRBV11-2 and TRBJ2-7; TCRdb names TRBD1, which stays unverified in the absence of DNA. Looked up from germline, CDR1 is SGHAT and CDR2 is FQNNGV. The CDR3 totals 15 residues. This chain's CDR3 is CASSLAGTGSYEQYF.

The chain is built from TRBV18 and TRBJ1-2. The CDR3 is 14 residues long. The V gene's germline CDR1 is KGHSH and CDR2 LQKENI. CDR3 amino acids: CASSPSLQLYGYTF.

V gene TRBV15 combines with J gene TRBJ1-5; TCRdb outputs TRBD1, but without DNA this stays unchecked. Germline lookup yields CDR1 LNHNV and CDR2 YYDKDF (reference sequence). The CDR3 totals 14 residues. The CDR3 sequence is CATSTTGGNQPQHF.

V usage is TRBV21-1 and J usage is TRBJ1-1; as DNA is missing, the TRBD1 call by TCRdb cannot be tested. TRBV21-1 is labeled a pseudogene. The CDR3 is 14 amino acids. The CDR3 protein is CASSTTGTNTEAFF.

V gene TRBV5-5 combines with J gene TRBJ2-1; with no DNA, the TCRdb D assignment of TRBD1 cannot be verified. Germline V gene lookup returns CDR1 SGHKS and CDR2 YYEKEE (reference sequence). The CDR3 sequence is 15 residues long. The CDR3 here is CASSRPAGAGNEQFF.

Frequency places this clonotype as medium-sized. CDR3 residues: CASSFSMNTEAFF. The chain is built from TRBV7-7 and TRBJ1-1. CDR1 and CDR2 (germline): SSHAT, FNYEAQ (reference sequence). The CDR3 has 13 residues.

The chain recombines TRBV4-3 with TRBJ2-5. Germline values: CDR1 LGHNA, CDR2 YSLEER. The CDR3 spans 14 residues. The CDR3 is CASSQDSGSETQYF.

J is TRBJ2-5 and V is TRBV12-3 or TRBV12-4; the D gene TCRdb calls, TRBD1, cannot be checked with no DNA. The CDR3 is 14 residues long. The CDR3 sequence: CASSSRQAGETQYF.

The genes are TRBV6-5 and TRBJ2-5; the D call from TCRdb, TRBD1, cannot be confirmed without DNA. The CDR3 is 16 residues long. From germline, CDR1 is MNHEY and CDR2 SVGAGI. CDR3 protein: CASSYSGTADYGTQYF.

In terms of frequency, this clonotype is medium-sized. J is TRBJ1-6 and V is TRBV7-6. Germline V CDR1 and CDR2: SGHVS, FNYEAQ. CDR3 length equals 18 residues. CDR3 sequence reads: CASSSHRALSSYNSPLHF.